This T cell receptor beta chain was obtained from a study of T cells in women clearing cervical HPV infection (dated by TCRdb to the late 2010s). Regarding the complete study: Cases were 20 to 25 women with histologically confirmed HPV16-related CIN3 or worse, including a couple of invasive cancers. The roughly 27 controls were women who cleared a single incident HPV16 infection within 12 months without developing precancer or cancer. Blood from cases was drawn at the visit where the lesion was first identified, while blood from controls was drawn once the infection was no longer detected. For cases, a median interval of roughly 150 days, with an interquartile range of roughly 85 to 220 days, was observed between lesion detection and blood sampling. Because only a few women had HLA typing data, the possibility that HLA type acted as a confounder could not be ruled out. An exploratory proof-of-principle case-control study, nested within the Guanacaste HPV Natural History Study in Costa Rica, was conducted to compare TCR repertoires across cervical HPV16 outcomes. Cases and controls were matched on age within five years and on year of sample collection. A median age of roughly 33 years was observed in cases versus roughly 38 in controls, and no significant differences in baseline characteristics were found. In the parent cohort, some 10,000 women aged 18 or older were enrolled in Guanacaste, Costa Rica, during about 1992 to 1995 and were followed for roughly 7 years. As quality controls, five blinded duplicates were added to each group, bringing the total to roughly 60 samples made up of around 50 participants and some ten replicates. General conclusions and limits of the study: Random forest classifiers that combined richness and V gene abundances separated cases from controls with an estimated AUC of around 0.8. TRBV6-7 relative abundance was lower in cases than in controls (about 0.099% versus 0.17%; Bonferroni P = 0.0008). Significantly higher TCR repertoire richness was observed in CIN3+ cases than in controls across sequencing depths, whereas no difference in evenness was found. The cross-sectional design could not show whether the associations came before the infection or were a result of it, and neither effector/memory subsets nor HPV-specific T cells were isolated. Because the number of T cells per sample was unknown, the richness differences could reflect varying T-cell content rather than repertoire biology.

For this clone: It lacks a known antigen. Read coverage stops 3 residues before the CDR3 terminus; the germline J gene supplies the remainder.

Every participant had a single incident cervical HPV16 infection, and prevalent HPV16 infections were excluded. Cervical HPV DNA was detected by MY09/MY11 PCR and genotyped by dot-blot hybridization. Roughly 15 mL of heparinized blood was centrifuged, after which the buffy coat was aliquoted, frozen at -30 degrees C, and then stored at -80 degrees C. QIAGEN kits were used to extract genomic DNA from buffy coat specimens. Using the immunoSEQ assay, multiplex PCR amplified TCR beta CDR3 regions from an average of 1200 ng of genomic DNA per sample. The assay corrected primer bias using a complete synthetic TCR repertoire to establish an amplification baseline. The amplicons were sequenced using the Illumina platform. Per the authors' processing: Sequence errors were corrected by clustering with frequency ratios and a modified nearest-neighbor algorithm, and the sequences were then analyzed in the immunoSEQ Analyzer using IMGT gene definitions. At each rarefaction depth, TCR richness and evenness were averaged across 20 rarefaction repeats, and any sample with fewer sequences than the depth was left out. Wilcoxon rank sum tests with FDR correction were used to compare V, D and J gene relative abundances between the groups. In the blinded duplicates, the intraclass correlation was just under 97% for TCR richness and averaged approximately 82% across 65 to 75 gene segments. The table was pulled from immuneACCESS by TCRdb, which kept in-frame rearrangements only. Such tables lose some clones; where checked, under half of the loss comes from unresolved V genes, and the rest has no known cause. V, J and clone size are taken as reported in that table, and D and trimming were inferred from the DNA itself. The table for this sample lists 31,000 or so clones. Of the sample, 6.5% to 8% falls within the top ten clones.

V and J lose 3 bases and 6 bases, and a span of 14 bases separates them. CDR1 and CDR2 were assigned from the germline V gene (reference sequence) as LNHDA and SQIVND. Including cysteine and phenylalanine, the CDR3 has 14 amino acids. Of the CDR3's DNA, 33 bases were read; they are in frame from base 1. The sequencing sample was made of blood buffy coat. The source of this sequence is a woman between 18 and 69 years old with a cervical HPV16 infection that either progressed to CIN3+ or cleared (not recorded which). This receptor chain uses TRBV19 and TRBJ1-2; possibly the D gene is TRBD1, per 5 matching bases. CDR3 DNA, as far as it was read: TGTGCCAGTAGTATTGATCGGGGGTTTAATGGC. Translated, it gives CASSIDRGFNG. The entire CDR3 reads CASSIDRGFNGYTF. Beyond the CDR3, the reference TRBV19 and TRBJ1-2 genes provide the residues; the full variable domain reads: DGGITQSPKYLFRKEGQNVTLSCEQNLNHDAMYWYRQDPGQGLRLIYYSQIVNDFQKGDIAEGYSVSREKKESFPLTVTSAQKNPTAFYLCASSIDRGFNGYTFGSGTRLTVV.